This TCR beta chain was sequenced in a study of long-term antiretroviral therapy in people with HIV. Study outcomes and limitations: CDR3 length ranges were narrower in HIV repertoires than in controls.

Survey-level immunoSEQ v3.0 assays were run. Sequencing was directed toward about 35,000-55,000 T-cell genomes in each sample. Sequencing was performed with immunoSEQ multiplex PCR; in TCRdb, only in-frame clones are kept and a portion is missing. The sample gives tens of thousands of clones, around 85% of which show up once; approximately 6% is in the top ten. Per donor, at least one pre-ART and at least two post-ART PBMC samples were obtained. The CDR3 is 16 amino acids. V was clipped by 0 bases and J by 8 bases, with 17 bases between them. Germline V gene sequence: CDR1 SGHRS, CDR2 YFSETQ. Details on this clone: Its target is not known.

J is TRBJ1-4 and V is TRBV5-1; D perhaps matches TRBD1 (5 bases). The sample consisted of unsorted PBMCs, taken 3.1 years after starting antiretroviral therapy. The origin of this receptor is a woman aged 50 to 60 with HIV. The chain's CDR3 is CASSLGPASGGEKLFF. In DNA, the CDR3 is TGCGCCAGCAGCTTGGGGCCGGCATCCGGGGGGGAAAAACTGTTTTTT.